Given below is one T cell receptor beta chain in context. The antigen is undetermined. An end of the junction does not agree with germline; a read error may underlie this. TCRdb fed the reads into MiXCR, producing one record per CDR3 protein. The sample yields around 300,000 distinct CDR3 sequences, about a quarter seen once. From germline, CDR1 is SGHTA and CDR2 FQGNSA. The CDR3 extends over 16 amino acids. This specimen comes from a study of T cell repertoires in cytomegalovirus infection. Study summary: Indications came from public TCR beta signatures; they pointed to CMV infection and to a matching HLA type. Study observations and caveats: Public TCR beta family frequency separated CMV-and-HLA carriers, including in an independent cohort. Clonotype analysis showed dominance of the ex vivo response by HLA-C-restricted CMV-specific TCR beta clonotypes.

Sequencing was carried out using PBMCs. The receptor comes from a human donor in good health (CMV status not recorded). Some clones in this sample may be carry-over from other donors' samples. This chain links TRBV7-2 with TRBJ2-3, with a weak D call TRBD2 (6 bases). The CDR3 region is CASSRYQDTSTDTQYF. CDR3 sequence (DNA): TGTGCCAGCAGCCGATATCAGGATACTAGCACAGACACGCAGTATTTT.